The 27 T cell receptor beta chains below were found in one sample sequenced in a study of blood T cells in healthy people across ages. PCR was performed a second time for about 6 to 12 cycles using a sample-barcoded 5' primer and a J-beta primer mix. TCRdb reanalysed the 5' RACE reads using MiXCR and keeps one entry per CDR3 protein. This table holds roughly 1,700,000 distinct CDR3 sequences, 28% found once. The sample was blood. All receptors derive from a woman between 25 and 40 years old in good health.

This clonotype appeared many times. The chain joins TRBV20-1 to TRBJ1-2; TRBD1 is a possible D gene (5 bases). From germline, CDR1 is DFQATT and CDR2 SNEGSKA (reference sequence). The CDR3 is 12 residues long. Trimming took off 1 base at V and 7 bases at J, with 10 bases between the two ends. CDR3 bases: TGCAGTGCTAGAGTCGTCGGGGGTGGCTACACCTTC. Encoded protein: CSARVVGGGYTF.

This clonotype has at least ten counts. The V and J genes are TRBV20-1 and TRBJ2-7, with 13 bases lining up with TRBD2. V trimming: 6 bases; J trimming: 1 base; junction bases outside the gene matches: 9. There are 16 residues in the CDR3. The germline CDR1 and CDR2 sequences are DFQATT and SNEGSKA (reference sequence). In nucleotides, the CDR3 is TGCAGTGCCCCTGGGACTAGCGGGACAACATCCTACGAGCAGTACTTC. As protein: CSAPGTSGTTSYEQYF.

This clonotype appeared a few times. CDR3 bases: TGCAGTGTGCTAGCGGGGAGCACAGATACGCAGTATTTT. Its protein is CSVLAGSTDTQYF. This chain links TRBV20-1 with TRBJ2-3; 9 bases map to TRBD2. Germline assignment: CDR1 DFQATT and CDR2 SNEGSKA (reference sequence). The length of the CDR3 is 13 residues. The junction had 2 bases not matched to a gene; V was cut back by 7 bases and J by 0 bases.

This clonotype was seen more than once but under ten times. The chain has TRBV3-1 and TRBJ1-2, with D possibly TRBD1 on 5 matching bases. V was trimmed by 5 bases and J by 6 bases, leaving 7 bases between them. The V gene's germline CDR1 is LGHDT and CDR2 YNNKEL (reference sequence). There are 11 residues in the CDR3. As DNA, the CDR3 is TGTGCCAGCAGCGCAGGGCATGGCTACACCTTC. Translated: CASSAGHGYTF.

This clonotype was observed many times. The chain joins TRBV29-1 to TRBJ2-7; 10 bases are a match to TRBD1. Germline V gives CDR1 SQVTM, CDR2 ANQGSEA. V lost 4 bases, J lost 6 bases, and 6 bases stayed unmatched. The CDR3 runs to 13 residues. CDR3 sequence: CSVVRGTGAEQYF. The CDR3 coding sequence is TGCAGCGTTGTACGGGGGACAGGGGCCGAGCAGTACTTC.

The J gene is TRBJ2-3, the V gene TRBV7-2, with D maybe TRBD2 (6 bases). V was cut by 2 bases and J by 4 bases, with 16 bases left in between. The CDR3 sequence is 16 residues long. Per the germline V gene, CDR1 is SGHTA and CDR2 is FQGNSA. The DNA of the CDR3 is TGTGCCAGCAGCTTACTTGGGGGGACGGTCGCAGATACGCAGTATTTT. It encodes CASSLLGGTVADTQYF.

The chain is built from TRBV28 and TRBJ1-4; 8 bases line up with TRBD1. The CDR3 is 15 residues long. Trimming took 3 bases from V and 5 from J; bases not matched to a gene: 5. Germline loops: CDR1 MDHEN, CDR2 SYDVKM. The CDR3 DNA reads TGTGCCAGCAGTTTCGGGACAGGTTTAAATGAAAAACTGTTTTTT. Its protein product is CASSFGTGLNEKLFF.

J is TRBJ1-4 and V is TRBV12-3 or TRBV12-4; 8 bases agree with TRBD1. Trimming at V came to 6 bases and at J to 8 bases, leaving 2 bases not matched to a gene. This CDR3 has 12 residues. CDR3 DNA sequence: TGTGCCAGCAGCGGGACAGGAGAAAAACTGTTTTTT. Its protein is CASSGTGEKLFF.

The chain joins TRBV5-1 to TRBJ2-2, with TRBD2 matching over 12 bases. Losses at the gene ends were 4 bases for V and 5 bases for J; bases not matched to a gene: 12. The length of the CDR3 is 18 residues. CDR1 and CDR2 from the germline V gene are SGHRS and YFSETQ. The CDR3 sequence is CASSPDPSGRAWTGELFF. Here the CDR3 DNA reads TGCGCCAGCAGCCCTGACCCTAGCGGGAGGGCCTGGACCGGGGAGCTGTTTTTT.

This CDR3 is CASSRGYLAGFQETQYF. CDR3 bases: TGTGCCAGCAGCCGGGGATACCTAGCGGGGTTCCAAGAGACCCAGTACTTC. The V and J genes are TRBV3-1 and TRBJ2-5, with TRBD2 matching 9 bases. Germline V CDR1 and CDR2: LGHDT, YNNKEL (reference sequence). The CDR3 extends over 17 amino acids. V lost 4 bases to trimming and J lost 1 base; unmatched junction nucleotides: 10.

This clonotype was counted at least ten times. A much bigger clone sits one base away, suggesting this may be a read error. This chain uses TRBV5-1 with TRBJ2-1; D unresolved. The DNA end lines up better with TRBJ2-7; the J call may be wrong. Germline V CDR1 and CDR2: SGHRS, YFSETQ. There are 13 residues in the CDR3. The CDR3 sequence is CASSLTPYNEQYF. DNA of the CDR3: TGCGCCAGCAGCTTGACCCCCTACAATGAGCAGTACTTC.

The chain combines TRBV24-1 with TRBJ2-7; 7 bases fit TRBD1. Germline CDR1 KGHDR, CDR2 SFDVKD. Germline trimming cut 3 bases from V and 4 bases from J; bases unmatched to any gene: 11. This CDR3 region has 16 residues. As DNA, the CDR3 is TGTGCCACCAGTGATACCCAGGATACAGGGGTGTACGAGCAGTACTTC. This gives the protein CATSDTQDTGVYEQYF.

This clonotype was seen more than once but under ten times. The chain is built from TRBV7-8 and TRBJ2-1, with a tentative D call TRBD2 (5 bases). The CDR3 has 17 amino acids. V lost 7 bases and J 0 bases, leaving 19 bases between the germline ends. Germline CDR1 is SGHVS and CDR2 is FQNEAQ. This CDR3 reads CASTLLSDGGSYNEQFF. CDR3 DNA sequence: TGTGCCAGCACCCTCCTGTCAGACGGAGGCTCCTACAATGAGCAGTTCTTC. The complete variable domain, with remaining parts taken from reference TRBV7-8 and TRBJ2-1, reads GAGVSQSPRYKVAKRGQDVALRCDPISGHVSLFWYQQALGQGPEFLTYFQNEAQLDKSGLPSDRFFAERPEGSVSTLKIQRTQQEDSAVYLCASTLLSDGGSYNEQFFGPGTRLTVL.

This clonotype was recorded at least ten times. Written as DNA, the CDR3 is TGCAGTGCTAGCTTGCCCCTCTCCTACGAGCAGTACTTC. It specifies CSASLPLSYEQYF. V is TRBV20-1 and J is TRBJ2-7; no definite D call. V was clipped by 3 bases and J by 0 bases, with 9 bases between them. The CDR3 spans 13 residues. Germline CDR1 DFQATT, CDR2 SNEGSKA (reference sequence).

This clonotype was picked up many times. The chain combines TRBV7-9 with TRBJ1-1; the D is unclear. Trimming cost V 6 bases and J 0 bases, with 11 bases left between them. Germline values: CDR1 SEHNR, CDR2 FQNEAQ (reference sequence). This CDR3 is built from 14 residues. The DNA for the CDR3 is TGTGCCAGCAGGGACGGGTCGCTGAACACTGAAGCTTTCTTT. It codes for CASRDGSLNTEAFF.

The sample holds a few counts of this clonotype. J is TRBJ1-4 and V is TRBV2, with D possibly matching TRBD1 (5 bases). The V end lost 6 bases, the J end lost 10 bases, and 15 bases lay between the germline ends. The CDR3 runs to 13 residues. Looked up from germline, CDR1 is SNHLY and CDR2 is FYNNEI. For the CDR3, the DNA is TGTGCCAGCAGGCAGGGAGTGATGGGAAAACTGTTTTTT. Translation: CASRQGVMGKLFF.

This clonotype has a handful of counts. The chain uses TRBV11-2 and TRBJ2-7; the D is unclear. Between the trimmed V and J ends, which lost 0 bases and 2 bases, there was a span of 11 bases. CDR1 SGHAT and CDR2 FQNNGV come from the germline V gene. The CDR3 has 15 amino acids. The CDR3: CASSLEPTSPYEQYF. The CDR3, as DNA: TGTGCCAGCAGCTTAGAACCCACGAGCCCCTACGAGCAGTACTTC.

The chain recombines TRBV4-2 with TRBJ2-5; the match to TRBD1 covers 9 bases. The last part of the DNA fits TRBJ2-7 better; the J call may be wrong. Germline CDR1 is LGHNA and CDR2 is YNFKEQ. This CDR3 comprises 14 residues. The CDR3 here is CASSQLGQGIEQYF. CDR3 sequence (DNA): TGTGCCAGCAGCCAACTCGGACAGGGGATCGAGCAGTACTTC.

This clonotype was seen only a few times. V and J are TRBV20-1 and TRBJ2-7; 9 bases are a match to TRBD1. Germline trimming cut 3 bases from V and 5 bases from J; bases unmatched to any gene: 11. Germline-derived CDR1 and CDR2 are DFQATT and SNEGSKA (reference sequence). The length of the CDR3 is 15 residues. The CDR3 loop reads CSARIVGQGPHEQYF. CDR3 DNA: TGCAGTGCTAGGATAGTGGGACAGGGTCCCCACGAGCAGTACTTC.

The sample holds a few counts of this clonotype. This chain uses TRBV7-3 with TRBJ2-7; 8 bases are a match to TRBD2. This CDR3 spans 15 amino acids. Germline trimming cut 0 bases from V and 5 bases from J; bases unmatched to any gene: 6. Germline lookup yields CDR1 SGHTA and CDR2 FQGTGA. CDR3 sequence (DNA): TGTGCCAGCAGCTTAACGGGCGGGGGGACCCACGAGCAGTACTTC. Encoded protein: CASSLTGGGTHEQYF. Supplemented by reference TRBV7-3 and TRBJ2-7, the full variable domain reads GAGVSQTPSNKVTEKGKYVELRCDPISGHTALYWYRQSLGQGPEFLIYFQGTGAADDSGLPNDRFFAVRPEGSVSTLKIQRTERGDSAVYLCASSLTGGGTHEQYFGPGTRLTVT.

Concerning this clonotype itself: This sequence may be a read error, since a much larger clone differs from it by one base. The gene calls are TRBV20-1 and TRBJ2-5; 7 bases line up with TRBD2. The J call may not be correct, given that the DNA end is closer to TRBJ2-7. The CDR3 is 16 residues long. CDR1 is DFQATT, CDR2 SNEGSKA, per germline (reference sequence). CDR3 nucleotides: TGCAGTGCTAGAGACATCGGGACTAACGGGGGATACGAGCAGTACTTC. Its protein is CSARDIGTNGGYEQYF.

This chain connects TRBV18 to TRBJ1-6; TRBD1 is a possible D gene (5 bases). CDR1 and CDR2 (germline): KGHSH, LQKENI. This CDR3 comprises 13 residues. V shed 0 bases and J shed 12 bases, with 9 bases lying between them. CDR3 amino acids: CASSPPDGGPLHF. In DNA form, the CDR3 reads TGTGCCAGCTCACCACCGGACGGGGGACCCCTCCACTTT.

A word on this clonotype: Since a much larger clone is just one base distant, this may be a read error. The J gene is TRBJ2-5, the V gene TRBV10-3, with D unresolved. CDR1 and CDR2 (germline): ENHRY, SYGVKD. The CDR3 totals 14 residues. This chain's CDR3 is CAISESKGQETRYF. The DNA of the CDR3 is TGTGCCATCAGTGAGTCAAAAGGCCAAGAGACCCGGTACTTC.

The chain is built from TRBV19 and TRBJ2-1; 10 bases map to TRBD2. CDR3 size: 14 residues. The trim removed 9 bases at V and 7 bases at J, leaving 9 bases unmatched. Germline V gene data show CDR1 as LNHDA and CDR2 as SQIVND (reference sequence). The CDR3 loop reads CASKREGHRNEQFF. The CDR3 coding sequence is TGTGCCAGCAAGCGGGAGGGCCATCGTAATGAGCAGTTCTTC.

The rearrangement joins TRBV7-2 to TRBJ2-7, with unresolved D. Germline CDR1 SGHTA, CDR2 FQGNSA. The ends were cut back, 1 base at V and 0 bases at J, with 10 bases in the middle. This CDR3 region has 15 residues. This chain's CDR3 is CASSLDRRTSYEQYF. CDR3 bases: TGTGCCAGCAGCTTAGACCGGCGGACCTCCTACGAGCAGTACTTC.

This clonotype showed up just a few times. The chain couples TRBV6-5 to TRBJ1-6; D gene ambiguous. V was cut by 0 bases and J by 5 bases, with 8 bases left in between. CDR1 is MNHEY, CDR2 SVGAGI, per germline. The CDR3 has 15 amino acids. The CDR3: CASSYSYTDNSPLHF. CDR3 in DNA: TGTGCCAGCAGTTACTCGTACACCGATAATTCACCCCTCCACTTT.

This clonotype was counted a few times. This chain uses TRBV11-2 with TRBJ2-1; D ambiguous. Germline CDR1 SGHAT, CDR2 FQNNGV. Deletions cut 5 bases from V and 12 bases from J, with 14 bases between. The CDR3 is made up of 12 amino acids. The CDR3 region has the DNA TGTGCCAGCAGCCAACAGCTCGCAGGGCAGTTCTTC. It encodes CASSQQLAGQFF.